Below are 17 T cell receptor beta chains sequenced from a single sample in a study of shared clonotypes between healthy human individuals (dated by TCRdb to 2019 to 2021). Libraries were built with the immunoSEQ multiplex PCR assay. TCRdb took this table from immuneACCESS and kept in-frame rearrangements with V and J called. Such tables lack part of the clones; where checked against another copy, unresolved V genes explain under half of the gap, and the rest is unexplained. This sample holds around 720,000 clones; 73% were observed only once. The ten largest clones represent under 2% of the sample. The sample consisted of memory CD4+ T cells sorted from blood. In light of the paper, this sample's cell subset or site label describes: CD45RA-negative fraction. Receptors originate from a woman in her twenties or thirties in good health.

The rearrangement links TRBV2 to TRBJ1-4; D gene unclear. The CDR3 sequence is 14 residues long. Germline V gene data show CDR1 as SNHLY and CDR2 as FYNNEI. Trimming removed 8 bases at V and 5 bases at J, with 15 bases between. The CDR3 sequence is CASLVRDSNEKLFF. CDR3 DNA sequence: TGTGCCAGCCTCGTCCGGGATTCCAATGAAAAACTGTTTTTT.

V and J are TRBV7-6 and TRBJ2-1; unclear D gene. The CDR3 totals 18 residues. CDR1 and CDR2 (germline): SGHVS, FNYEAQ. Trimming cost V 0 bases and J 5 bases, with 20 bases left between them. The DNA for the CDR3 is TGTGCCAGCAGCTTAGCGCCCAATTCCCTAGGCAGACACAATGAGCAGTTCTTC. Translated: CASSLAPNSLGRHNEQFF.

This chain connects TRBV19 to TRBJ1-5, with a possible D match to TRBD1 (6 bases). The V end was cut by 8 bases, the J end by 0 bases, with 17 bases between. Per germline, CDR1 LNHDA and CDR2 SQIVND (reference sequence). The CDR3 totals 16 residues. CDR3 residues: CASRDTSLYSNQPQHF. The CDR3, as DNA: TGTGCCAGTCGGGACACCTCACTTTATAGCAATCAGCCCCAGCATTTT.

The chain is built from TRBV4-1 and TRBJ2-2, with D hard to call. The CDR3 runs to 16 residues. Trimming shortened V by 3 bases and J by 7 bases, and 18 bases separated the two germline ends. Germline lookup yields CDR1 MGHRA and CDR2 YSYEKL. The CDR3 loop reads CASSHRMVGLSGELFF. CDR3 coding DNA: TGCGCCAGCAGCCACCGGATGGTAGGGTTGAGCGGGGAGCTGTTTTTT.

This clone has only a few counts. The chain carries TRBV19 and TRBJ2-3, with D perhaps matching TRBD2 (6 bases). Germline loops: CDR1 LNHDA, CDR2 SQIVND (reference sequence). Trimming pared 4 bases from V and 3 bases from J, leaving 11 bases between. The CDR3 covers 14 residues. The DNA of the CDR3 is TGTGCCAGTAGTAGCTCTGCGGGGACAGATACGCAGTATTTT. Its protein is CASSSSAGTDTQYF.

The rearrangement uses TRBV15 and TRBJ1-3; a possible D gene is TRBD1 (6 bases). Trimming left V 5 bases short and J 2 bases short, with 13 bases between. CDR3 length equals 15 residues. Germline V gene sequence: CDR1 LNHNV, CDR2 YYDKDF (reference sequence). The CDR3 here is CATSRGWGPGNTIYF. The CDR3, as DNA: TGTGCCACCAGCCGGGGGTGGGGGCCTGGAAACACCATATATTTT.

CDR3 sequence reads: CASSPPGPSTNEKLFF. CDR3 DNA sequence: TGTGCCAGCAGCCCCCCCGGCCCTTCAACTAATGAAAAACTGTTTTTT. This chain connects TRBV28 to TRBJ1-4; the D is unclear. The germline V gene encodes CDR1 MDHEN and CDR2 SYDVKM. The CDR3 has 16 residues. V gave up 6 bases and J gave up 0 bases, with 14 bases separating them.

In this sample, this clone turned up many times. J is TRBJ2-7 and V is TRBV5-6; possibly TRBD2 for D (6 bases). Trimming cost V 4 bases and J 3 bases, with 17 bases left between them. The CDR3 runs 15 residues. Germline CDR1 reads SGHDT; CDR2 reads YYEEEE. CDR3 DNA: TGTGCCAGCAGCGCAGGACTAACAACAGACTACGAGCAGTACTTC. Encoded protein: CASSAGLTTDYEQYF.

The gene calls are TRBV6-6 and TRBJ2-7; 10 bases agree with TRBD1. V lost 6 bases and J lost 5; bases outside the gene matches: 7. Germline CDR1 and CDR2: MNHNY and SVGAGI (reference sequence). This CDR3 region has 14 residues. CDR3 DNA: TGTGCCAGCAGCCCCGGGACAGGGGTCAACGAGCAGTACTTC. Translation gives CASSPGTGVNEQYF.

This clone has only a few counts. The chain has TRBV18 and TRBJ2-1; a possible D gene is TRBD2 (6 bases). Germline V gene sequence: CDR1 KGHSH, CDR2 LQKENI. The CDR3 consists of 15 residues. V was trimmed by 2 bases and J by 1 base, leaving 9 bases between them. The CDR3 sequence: CASSPGGGSYNEQFF. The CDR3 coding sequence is TGTGCCAGCTCACCAGGGGGAGGTTCCTACAATGAGCAGTTCTTC. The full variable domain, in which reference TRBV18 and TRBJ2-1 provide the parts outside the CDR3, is NAGVMQNPRHLVRRRGQEARLRCSPMKGHSHVYWYRQLPEEGLKFMVYLQKENIIDESGMPKERFSAEFPKEGPSILRIQQVVRGDSAAYFCASSPGGGSYNEQFFGPGTRLTVL.

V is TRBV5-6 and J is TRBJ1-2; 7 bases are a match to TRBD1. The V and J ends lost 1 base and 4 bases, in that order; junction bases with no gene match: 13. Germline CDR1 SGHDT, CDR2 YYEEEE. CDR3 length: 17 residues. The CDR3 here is CASSLLGRGDASYGYTF. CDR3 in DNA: TGTGCCAGCAGCTTGCTGGGCAGGGGGGACGCGTCCTATGGCTACACCTTC.

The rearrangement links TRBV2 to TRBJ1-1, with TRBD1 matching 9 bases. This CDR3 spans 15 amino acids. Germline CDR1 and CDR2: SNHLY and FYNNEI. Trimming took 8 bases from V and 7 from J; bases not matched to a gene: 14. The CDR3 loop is CASFERQGGTLEAFF. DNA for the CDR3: TGTGCCAGCTTCGAACGACAGGGGGGGACCCTTGAAGCTTTCTTT.

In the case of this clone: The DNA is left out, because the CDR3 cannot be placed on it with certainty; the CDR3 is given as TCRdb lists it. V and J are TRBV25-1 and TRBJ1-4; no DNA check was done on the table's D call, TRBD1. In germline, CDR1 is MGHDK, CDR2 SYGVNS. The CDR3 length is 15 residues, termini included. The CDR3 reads CASSEFGPGGEKLFF.

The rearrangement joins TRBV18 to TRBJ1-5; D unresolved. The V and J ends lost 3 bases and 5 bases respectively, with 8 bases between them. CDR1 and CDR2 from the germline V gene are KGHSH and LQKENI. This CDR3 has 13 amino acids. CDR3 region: CASSPDGDQPQHF. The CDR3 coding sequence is TGTGCCAGCTCACCGGACGGTGATCAGCCCCAGCATTTT. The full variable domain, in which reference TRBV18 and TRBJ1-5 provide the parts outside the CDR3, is NAGVMQNPRHLVRRRGQEARLRCSPMKGHSHVYWYRQLPEEGLKFMVYLQKENIIDESGMPKERFSAEFPKEGPSILRIQQVVRGDSAAYFCASSPDGDQPQHFGDGTRLSIL.

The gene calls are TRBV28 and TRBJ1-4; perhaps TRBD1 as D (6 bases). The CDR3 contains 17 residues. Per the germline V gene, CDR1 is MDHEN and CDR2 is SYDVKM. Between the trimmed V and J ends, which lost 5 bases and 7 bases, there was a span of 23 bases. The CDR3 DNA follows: TGTGCCAGCAGTGCGAATTCGGGGGGCGCAAGGCGTGAAAAACTGTTTTTT. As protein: CASSANSGGARREKLFF.

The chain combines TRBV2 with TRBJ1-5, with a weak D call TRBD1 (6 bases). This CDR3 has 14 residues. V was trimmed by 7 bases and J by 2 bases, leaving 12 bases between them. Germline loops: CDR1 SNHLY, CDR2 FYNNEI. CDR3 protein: CASTGGAGNQPQHF. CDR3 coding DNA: TGTGCCAGCACGGGGGGGGCCGGCAATCAGCCCCAGCATTTT. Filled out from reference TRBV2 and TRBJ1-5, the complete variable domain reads EPEVTQTPSHQVTQMGQEVILRCVPISNHLYFYWYRQILGQKVEFLVSFYNNEISEKSEIFDDQFSVERPDGSNFTLKIRSTKLEDSAMYFCASTGGAGNQPQHFGDGTRLSIL.

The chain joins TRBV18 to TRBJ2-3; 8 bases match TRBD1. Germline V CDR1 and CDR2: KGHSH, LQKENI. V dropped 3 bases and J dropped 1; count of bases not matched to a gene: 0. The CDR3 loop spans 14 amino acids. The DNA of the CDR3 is TGTGCCAGCTCACCGGACAGGGGCACAGATACGCAGTATTTT. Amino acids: CASSPDRGTDTQYF.